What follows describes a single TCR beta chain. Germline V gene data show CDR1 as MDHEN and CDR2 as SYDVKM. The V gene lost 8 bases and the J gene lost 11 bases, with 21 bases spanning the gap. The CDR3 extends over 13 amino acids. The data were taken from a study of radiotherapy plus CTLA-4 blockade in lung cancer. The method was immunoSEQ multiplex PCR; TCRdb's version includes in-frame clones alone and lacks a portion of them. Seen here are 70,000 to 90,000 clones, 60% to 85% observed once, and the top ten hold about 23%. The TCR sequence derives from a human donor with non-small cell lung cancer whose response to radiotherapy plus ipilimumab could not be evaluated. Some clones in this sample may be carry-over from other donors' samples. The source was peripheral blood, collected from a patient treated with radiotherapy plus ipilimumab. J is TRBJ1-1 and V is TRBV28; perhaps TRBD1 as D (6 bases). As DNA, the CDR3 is TGTGCCAGCCAATTGGGAAACAGGGTGAGGGCTTTCTTT. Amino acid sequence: CASQLGNRVRAFF.